This record concerns one TCR beta chain sequence. Its antigen is not known. This sample was taken from a study of T cell responses to AZD1222 COVID-19 vaccine. Points from the study as a whole: Baseline seropositives among AZD1222 recipients totaled only six or seven. Epitopes outside B.1.351 and B.1.1.7 mutated regions reportedly drew nearly half of spike TCRs.

This CDR3 is built from 15 residues. V was trimmed by 0 bases and J by 4 bases, leaving 12 bases between them. Germline CDR1 reads MGHRA; CDR2 reads YSYEKL. Sequencing was performed with immunoSEQ multiplex PCR; in TCRdb, only in-frame clones are kept and a portion is missing. The sample lists approximately 190,000 clones; 85% to 95% were seen once. This specimen was peripheral blood, taken on day 0 of AZD1222 vaccination. The source of this sequence is an adult in good health. The chain uses TRBV4-1 and TRBJ2-5; D possibly corresponds to TRBD1 (6 bases). This CDR3 is CASSQDTQGRETQYF. In nucleotides, the CDR3 is TGCGCCAGCAGCCAAGATACCCAGGGGCGAGAGACCCAGTACTTC.